This TCR beta chain was retrieved from a study of cytomegalovirus exposure and HLA in healthy donors. Primers: 60 Vbeta forward and 13 Jbeta reverse. Only in-frame clones appear in the TCRdb table, and some are missing; sequencing was by immunoSEQ multiplex PCR. The sample consists of 75,000 to 90,000 clones, 70% to 85% of them appearing once. Study-wide results and limits: Available immune exposure information was restricted to CMV serostatus only. The classifier reportedly diagnosed cytomegalovirus status with high specificity and sensitivity. CMV antigen specificity was confirmed in vitro for a few CMV-associated chains.

As regards this clone: What it recognizes is unknown.

V was trimmed by 3 bases and J by 4 bases, leaving 9 bases between them. The CDR3 totals 14 residues. The germline CDR1 and CDR2 sequences are LNHDA and SQIVND (reference sequence). This TCR came from a human donor in good health. The specimen sequenced was PBMCs. The V call is TRBV19, the J call TRBJ2-2; no clear D gene. The CDR3 here is CASSMAAVTGELFF. CDR3 nucleotides: TGTGCCAGTAGTATGGCGGCGGTCACCGGGGAGCTGTTTTTT.